This T cell receptor (beta chain) derives from a study of OX40 agonist ivuxolimab in advanced cancers. General study findings and limits: CD8+ T cells averaged more expanded clones than CD4+. The investigators did not determine what antigen specificity the expanded peripheral T cells had. CD4+ and CD8+ blood T cells expanded clonally by week 6 at 0.1 to 3.0 mg/kg.

Libraries were prepared by immunoSEQ multiplex PCR; TCRdb keeps only in-frame clonotypes and omits some of them. The repertoire holds about 70,000 clones, 80% to 90% seen once, with roughly 3% in the top ten. The CDR3 sequence is 15 residues long. The junction had 8 bases not matched to a gene; V was cut back by 6 bases and J by 0 bases. The germline V gene encodes CDR1 KGHSH and CDR2 LQKENI. With respect to this clone: Antigen unknown.

The study sampled blood at baseline, cycle 4 day 1, and cycle 7 day 1. Sequencing used CD4+ or CD8+ T cells sorted from blood, obtained in a trial of the OX40 agonist ivuxolimab. This clonotype was obtained from an adult with an advanced solid tumor such as melanoma, head and neck, liver or kidney cancer. The chain links TRBV18 to TRBJ2-7; 7 nucleotides align to TRBD1. In nucleotides, the CDR3 is TGTGCCAGCTCGGCCGGGACAGCTCTCTCCTACGAGCAGTACTTC. It translates to CASSAGTALSYEQYF.